This T cell receptor (beta chain) was found in a study of graft-versus-host responses after intestinal transplantation. Overall study findings and caveats: Recipient marrow held GvH clones, some first seen in ileum or blood.

The repertoire was sequenced with immunoSEQ multiplex PCR; TCRdb's copy has only in-frame clones and lacks some. The profile shows roughly 64,000 clones, over 90% of them singletons. About this clone itself: Antigen: not known.

This CDR3 region has 16 residues. V lost 3 bases to trimming and J lost 3 bases; unmatched junction nucleotides: 10. In germline, CDR1 is SGDLS, CDR2 YYNGEE. The receptor was derived from a human donor who was the organ donor for an intestinal transplant. The sample in question was unstimulated CD8+ T cells sorted from spleen or lymph node cells, obtained before transplant. The chain combines TRBV9 with TRBJ2-3; TRBD1 agrees at 7 bases. CDR3 DNA: TGTGCCAGCAGCGGAACAGGGGATAAAGGGACAGATACGCAGTATTTT. Amino acid sequence: CASSGTGDKGTDTQYF. Filled out from reference TRBV9 and TRBJ2-3, the complete variable domain reads DSGVTQTPKHLITATGQRVTLRCSPRSGDLSVYWYQQSLDQGLQFLIQYYNGEERAKGNILERFSAQQFPDLHSELNLSSLELGDSALYFCASSGTGDKGTDTQYFGPGTRLTVL.